The T cell receptor beta chain described here comes from a study of T-cell memory formation after mild COVID-19. Study summary: There were largely donor-specific TCR clusters. Points from the study as a whole: Clones which contracted sat mainly in CM and EM if CD4+, and in EMRA if CD8+. The finding that pre-infection memory included some responding clones suggested that cross-reactive memory joined.

This clonotype appeared once. Its antigen is as yet unknown. Using its own MiXCR run on the 5' RACE reads, TCRdb lists one record per CDR3 protein. The sample holds more than 200,000 distinct CDR3 sequences, approximately 16% seen once. The CDR3 runs to 15 residues. V was clipped by 1 base and J by 1 base, with 8 bases between them. CDR1 and CDR2 (germline): MNHEY, SVGEGT. This TCR derives from a man aged 18 to 29 who had mild COVID-19 (a few samples of this study predate the infection). Cell type and time point are not known. The chain is built from TRBV6-2 or TRBV6-3 and TRBJ1-5; D is ambiguous. Sequenced sample: PBMCs or a T cell subset sorted from them (not recorded which). The CDR3 is CASSYYPTSNQPQHF. In DNA, the CDR3 is TGTGCCAGCAGTTACTACCCCACGAGCAATCAGCCCCAGCATTTT.